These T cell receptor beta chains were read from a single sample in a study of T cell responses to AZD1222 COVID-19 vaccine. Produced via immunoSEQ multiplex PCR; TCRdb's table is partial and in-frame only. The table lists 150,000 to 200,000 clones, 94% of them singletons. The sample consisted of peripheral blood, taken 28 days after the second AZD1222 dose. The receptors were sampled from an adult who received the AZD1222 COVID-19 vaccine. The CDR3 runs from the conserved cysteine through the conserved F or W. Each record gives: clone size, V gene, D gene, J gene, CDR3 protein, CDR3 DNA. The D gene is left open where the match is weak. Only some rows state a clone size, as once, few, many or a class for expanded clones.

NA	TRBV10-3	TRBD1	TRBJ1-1	CAISERGQAEAFF	TGTGCCATCAGTGAAAGGGGGCAAGCTGAAGCTTTCTTT
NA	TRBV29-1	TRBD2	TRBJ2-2	CSVGSGRAPAGELFF	TGCAGCGTTGGTAGCGGGAGGGCCCCCGCCGGGGAGCTGTTTTTT
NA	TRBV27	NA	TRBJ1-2	CASSPPQIRTF	TGTGCCAGCAGTCCCCCACAGATCCGAACCTTC
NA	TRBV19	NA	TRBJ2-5	CASSISRPLLYQETQYF	TGTGCCAGTAGTATCTCCAGACCACTTTTGTACCAAGAGACCCAGTACTTC
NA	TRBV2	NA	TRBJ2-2	CASTGVAGNTGELFF	TGTGCCAGCACGGGAGTAGCTGGAAACACCGGGGAGCTGTTTTTT
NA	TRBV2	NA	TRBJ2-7	CANSGTGAYEQYF	TGTGCCAACTCCGGGACCGGGGCCTACGAGCAGTACTTC
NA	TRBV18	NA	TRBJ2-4	CASSPDYLAKNIQYF	TGTGCCAGCTCACCAGACTACCTTGCCAAAAACATTCAGTACTTC
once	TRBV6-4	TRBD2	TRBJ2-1	CASSATSGRPNEQFF	TGTGCCAGCAGTGCGACGAGCGGGAGGCCCAATGAGCAGTTCTTC
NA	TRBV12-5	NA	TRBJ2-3	CASGPGGGSTDTQYF	TGTGCTAGTGGCCCGGGGGGCGGGAGTACAGATACGCAGTATTTT
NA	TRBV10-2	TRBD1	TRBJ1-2	CASSGQGNYGYTF	TGCGCCAGCTCGGGACAGGGAAACTATGGCTACACCTTC
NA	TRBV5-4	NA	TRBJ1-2	CASSLALQDGYTF	TGTGCCAGCAGCTTGGCCTTGCAGGATGGCTACACCTTC
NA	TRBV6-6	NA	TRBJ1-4	CASSPTTVPATNEKLFF	TGTGCCAGCAGTCCAACGACAGTACCAGCAACTAATGAAAAACTGTTTTTT
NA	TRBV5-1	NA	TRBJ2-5	CASSPSGTIRQETQYF	TGCGCCAGCAGCCCATCCGGGACAATAAGACAAGAGACCCAGTACTTC
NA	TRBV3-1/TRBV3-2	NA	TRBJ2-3	CASSQAGGSAGVNTDTQYF	TGTGCCAGCAGCCAAGCCGGGGGCAGCGCGGGAGTAAACACAGATACGCAGTATTTT